This paragraph covers one T cell receptor beta chain sequence. Its antigen is currently unknown. The data originate from a study of post-analysis software for immune sequencing data. Study-wide results and limits: In patients, TRBV5-6, TRBV5-1 and TRBV20-1 belonged to five or six TRBV segments found more frequently than in controls.

CDR1 is SNHLY, CDR2 FYNNEI, per germline. The CDR3 covers 12 residues. V lost 6 bases and J 0 bases, leaving 3 bases between the germline ends. Libraries were made from TCR beta cDNA, and they carried unique molecular identifiers. TCRdb processed the PCR reads anew with MiXCR; each CDR3 protein has one entry. Of over 150,000 distinct CDR3 sequences detected, about 37% appear once; the ten largest clones hold roughly 28%. This receptor was obtained from a girl between 10 and 17 years old with multiple sclerosis. Sequencing used blood, obtained after autologous hematopoietic stem cell transplantation. This chain uses TRBV2 with TRBJ2-4; D not certain. The CDR3 region is CASRLAKNIQYF. CDR3 sequence (DNA): TGTGCCAGCAGGTTAGCCAAAAACATTCAGTACTTC.